This TCR beta chain derives from a study of blood T cells in healthy people across ages. Study conclusions and caveats: Using unsorted PBMCs precluded a conclusive naive versus antigen-experienced comparison.

The CDR3 covers 14 residues. Between the trimmed V and J ends, which lost 2 bases and 8 bases, there was a span of 13 bases. The V gene's germline CDR1 is SGHTA and CDR2 FQGNSA. As to this clonotype: Its antigen is still unknown.

A second PCR of about 6 to 11 cycles used a sample-barcoded 5' primer and a J-beta primer mix. TCRdb reprocessed the 5' RACE reads via MiXCR and lists one record per CDR3 protein. The sample shows about 810,000 distinct CDR3 sequences, about 34% of them seen only once. Drawing of peripheral blood yielded roughly 10 milliliters from each donor. The rearrangement links TRBV7-2 to TRBJ2-1, with a weak D call TRBD1 (5 bases). Sequencing was done on a sample of blood. This TCR was sampled from a young man in good health. CDR3 loop: CASSLSKSRDEQFF. The CDR3 DNA reads TGTGCCAGCAGCTTAAGTAAGAGCAGGGATGAGCAGTTCTTC.